These T cell receptor beta chains were read from a single sample in a study of shared clonotypes between healthy human individuals. Assay used: immunoSEQ multiplex PCR; TCRdb lists only in-frame clones, some missing. Of around 690,000 clones in the sample, less than 95% were seen once. The source material was memory CD8+ T cells from PBMCs. These receptor sequences come from a man aged 18 to 30 in good health. Some clones in this sample may be carry-over from other donors' samples. Each CDR3 is given with its conserved first and last residue. Each record gives: J gene, V gene, CDR3 protein.

>TRBJ2-1|TRBV29-1
CSVEGDRSYNEQFF
>TRBJ2-7|TRBV27
CASSSSQGDAIDEQYF
>TRBJ2-7|TRBV15
CATSMFSGISYEQYF
>TRBJ2-3|TRBV15
CATSTTSTDTQYF
>TRBJ1-1|TRBV10-1
CASSERAAYMNTEAFF
>TRBJ2-1|TRBV12-5
CASGLLTAGGLNEQFF
>TRBJ1-2|TRBV6-6
CASSSPGHGYTF
>TRBJ1-4|TRBV7-9
CASSPRDSQNQKLFF
>TRBJ2-1|TRBV7-7
CASSLSGKGTYNEQFF
>TRBJ2-2|TRBV10-1
CASRRDRSTGELFF
>TRBJ2-7|TRBV7-6
CASSSGRDSYEQYF
>TRBJ2-7|TRBV6-5
CASRRSGRAEQYF
>TRBJ1-1|TRBV7-9
CASSQSGENTEAFF
>TRBJ1-5|TRBV30
CAWSDVGGRGEPQHF
>TRBJ1-6|TRBV7-3
CASSPDRNNSPLHF
>TRBJ2-5|TRBV5-4
CASSIGPAAQETQYF
>TRBJ1-2|TRBV28
CASMRPRDWIYGYTF
>TRBJ2-5|TRBV9
CASSVGGGGGETQYF
>TRBJ2-7|TRBV5-4
CASSLLPGQLPYEQYF
>TRBJ1-2|TRBV10-3
CATYDSGYTF
>TRBJ1-2|TRBV11-2
CASSFHNIRNGYTF
>TRBJ2-2|TRBV5-1
CASTLALAANTGELFF
>TRBJ1-5|TRBV6-5
CASSGTAHGSQPQHF
>TRBJ2-7|TRBV29-1
CSAVGGQRLGYEQYF
>TRBJ2-3|TRBV9
CASSLSHSPSDTQYF
>TRBJ1-2|TRBV29-1
CSVLLGGYYGYTF
>TRBJ1-3|TRBV12-5
CASGAGLGGNTIYF
>TRBJ2-3|TRBV4-3
CASSPSGRADTQYF
>TRBJ2-5|TRBV11-3
CASSSPTGGMETQYF
>TRBJ1-5|TRBV27
CASSSRGNQPQHF
>TRBJ2-7|TRBV6-5
CASSYSPGPTYEQYF
>TRBJ2-5|TRBV21-1
CASSKVGRSGGQETQYF
>TRBJ2-4|TRBV4-1
CASAGFENIQYF
>TRBJ2-1|TRBV2
CASSEPKTRGLQFF
>TRBJ2-1|TRBV6-5
CASSYSFPGEYNEQFF
>TRBJ2-1|TRBV27
CASSPRDSDSPYNEQFF
>TRBJ2-2|TRBV5-1
CASSSSRDRGPQERNTGELFF
>TRBJ1-1|TRBV27
CASSFGGLNTEAFF
>TRBJ1-2|TRBV19
CASSRSISPGYTF
>TRBJ2-7|TRBV19
CASSFGLAYEQYF
>TRBJ1-2|TRBV7-3
CASSLGTVNGYTF
>TRBJ2-1|TRBV4-1
CASSQEAPAGANNEQFF
>TRBJ1-2|TRBV16
CASSQSPTSNYGYTF
>TRBJ2-5|TRBV6-1
CASSRTSGKETQYF
>TRBJ2-3|TRBV19
CASRPRTDISTDTQYF
>TRBJ2-1|TRBV5-1
CASSPGTNYNEQFF
>TRBJ1-1|TRBV27
CASSLLGQKAFF
>TRBJ2-7|TRBV6-5
CASLAGPGEQYF
>TRBJ1-5|TRBV7-9
CASSPGGGQPQHF
>TRBJ1-1|TRBV2
CASTASGTEAFF
>TRBJ2-7|TRBV7-9
CASSQEGGTYEQYF
>TRBJ2-7|TRBV10-2
CASSDKGDSSYEQYF
>TRBJ2-1|TRBV19
CASSMSRNNEQFF
>TRBJ2-3|TRBV30
CAWRYGTTDTQYF
>TRBJ1-1|TRBV18
CASSAGGYTEAFF
>TRBJ2-1|TRBV11-2
CASSLVVLSTYNEQFF
>TRBJ2-4|TRBV27
CASSLSTSSKNIQYF